These T cell receptor beta chains were read from a single sample in a study of T cell responses to AZD1222 COVID-19 vaccine. The data were produced by immunoSEQ multiplex PCR, yet TCRdb's version contains in-frame clones alone and is incomplete. This table holds approximately 84,000 clones, 89% found once. Sequenced material: peripheral blood, taken on day 0 of AZD1222 vaccination. These receptors all come from an adult in good health. Each CDR3 is given with its conserved first and last residue. Fields, in order: J gene, V gene, clone size, D gene, CDR3 DNA, CDR3 protein. The D gene is left open where the match is weak. Expanded clones are given a class, and other clones once, few, many or no size at all.

j_call: TRBJ1-1
v_call: TRBV5-6
clone_size: -
d_call: -
cdr3_nt: TGTGCCAGCAGCTTAGGGACGGGTACTAACACTGAAGCTTTCTTT
cdr3_aa: CASSLGTGTNTEAFF

j_call: TRBJ1-1
v_call: TRBV15
clone_size: -
d_call: -
cdr3_nt: TGTGCCACCAGCAGAGGAGATCTGTGGCACAACACTGAAGCTTTCTTT
cdr3_aa: CATSRGDLWHNTEAFF

j_call: TRBJ1-6
v_call: TRBV19
clone_size: -
d_call: TRBD1
cdr3_nt: TGTGCCACTTGGGACAGGGGAAATTCACCCCTCCACTTT
cdr3_aa: CATWDRGNSPLHF

j_call: TRBJ1-2
v_call: TRBV3-1/TRBV3-2
clone_size: -
d_call: -
cdr3_nt: TGTGCCAGCAGCCAAGATTCCCTGGCCAGCTTCCGCTATGGCTACACCTTC
cdr3_aa: CASSQDSLASFRYGYTF

j_call: TRBJ2-5
v_call: TRBV12-3/TRBV12-4
clone_size: -
d_call: -
cdr3_nt: TGTGCCAGCAGTTTAGGGGAAAAGGAGACCCAGTACTTC
cdr3_aa: CASSLGEKETQYF

j_call: TRBJ1-1
v_call: TRBV10-3
clone_size: once
d_call: -
cdr3_nt: TGTGCCATCAGTGAACGGGGGCAGAGGATGAACACTGAAGCTTTCTTT
cdr3_aa: CAISERGQRMNTEAFF

j_call: TRBJ1-5
v_call: TRBV21-1
clone_size: -
d_call: -
cdr3_nt: TGTGCCAGCAGCAAAGACAATCAGGGGGCGCATAGCAATCAGCCCCAGCATTTT
cdr3_aa: CASSKDNQGAHSNQPQHF

j_call: TRBJ2-6
v_call: TRBV6-2/TRBV6-3
clone_size: -
d_call: -
cdr3_nt: TGTGCCAGCAGCGGTGGCGGCTCTGGGGCCAACGTCCTGACTTTC
cdr3_aa: CASSGGGSGANVLTF

j_call: TRBJ1-1
v_call: TRBV12-3/TRBV12-4
clone_size: -
d_call: -
cdr3_nt: TGTGCCAGCAATGGATGGGTCCCAGGGGACGCTTTCTTT
cdr3_aa: CASNGWVPGDAFF

j_call: TRBJ1-1
v_call: TRBV2
clone_size: -
d_call: -
cdr3_nt: TGTGCCAGCAGTGTCCAGGGGATTGAGAACACTGAAGCTTTCTTT
cdr3_aa: CASSVQGIENTEAFF

j_call: TRBJ1-6
v_call: TRBV10-3
clone_size: once
d_call: -
cdr3_nt: TGTGCCATCAGGAAGGAAGGACAGAGTAATTCACCCCTCCACTTT
cdr3_aa: CAIRKEGQSNSPLHF

j_call: TRBJ1-1
v_call: TRBV10-3
clone_size: -
d_call: TRBD1
cdr3_nt: TGTGCCATCAGTGCTACAGGGGACCCGAACACTGAAGCTTTCTTT
cdr3_aa: CAISATGDPNTEAFF

j_call: TRBJ2-3
v_call: TRBV18
clone_size: -
d_call: -
cdr3_nt: TGTGCCAGCTCACCACGACGGGTAGCAGATACGCAGTATTTT
cdr3_aa: CASSPRRVADTQYF

j_call: TRBJ2-1
v_call: TRBV7-9
clone_size: once
d_call: TRBD2
cdr3_nt: TGTGCCAGCAGCTCGGGACTAGCGGGCATGTTCTTC
cdr3_aa: CASSSGLAGMFF

j_call: TRBJ2-7
v_call: TRBV28
clone_size: -
d_call: -
cdr3_nt: TGTGCCAGCAAAGGAGACAACTCCTACGAGCAGTACTTC
cdr3_aa: CASKGDNSYEQYF

j_call: TRBJ1-5
v_call: TRBV19
clone_size: -
d_call: -
cdr3_nt: TGTGCCAGTAGTATAGGGTTTAGCAATCAGCCCCAGCATTTT
cdr3_aa: CASSIGFSNQPQHF

j_call: TRBJ2-7
v_call: TRBV14
clone_size: few
d_call: -
cdr3_nt: TGTGCCAGCAGCCAAGTCCTCGGTGGAGTTATCTACGAGCAGTACTTC
cdr3_aa: CASSQVLGGVIYEQYF

j_call: TRBJ2-7
v_call: TRBV27
clone_size: once
d_call: -
cdr3_nt: TGTGCCAGCAGTTTAAAGGCCAACTTCTACGAGCAGTACTTC
cdr3_aa: CASSLKANFYEQYF

j_call: TRBJ2-5
v_call: TRBV23-1
clone_size: -
d_call: -
cdr3_nt: TGCGCCAGCAGTCGTGGCAGACCCAGGGAGACCCAGTACTTC
cdr3_aa: CASSRGRPRETQYF

j_call: TRBJ2-1
v_call: TRBV5-4
clone_size: -
d_call: TRBD2
cdr3_nt: TGTGCCAGCAGCCGGACTAGCGGGGGGGATTATGAGCAGTTCTTC
cdr3_aa: CASSRTSGGDYEQFF

j_call: TRBJ2-3
v_call: TRBV9
clone_size: -
d_call: TRBD2
cdr3_nt: TGTGCCAGCAATGGAGCGGGAGGGCCGACAGATACGCAGTATTTT
cdr3_aa: CASNGAGGPTDTQYF

j_call: TRBJ1-6
v_call: TRBV5-1
clone_size: -
d_call: TRBD1
cdr3_nt: TGCGCCAGCAGCTTAGGGGGCTGGTTTAATTCACCCCTCCACTTT
cdr3_aa: CASSLGGWFNSPLHF

j_call: TRBJ2-2
v_call: TRBV2
clone_size: -
d_call: -
cdr3_nt: TGTGCCAGCAGTGGGGGGACATCCAGGACCGGGGAGCTGTTTTTT
cdr3_aa: CASSGGTSRTGELFF

j_call: TRBJ1-2
v_call: TRBV5-1
clone_size: -
d_call: -
cdr3_nt: TGCGCCAGCAGCTTGGAAGGAGTACGAGGGTTCTATGGCTACACCTTC
cdr3_aa: CASSLEGVRGFYGYTF

j_call: TRBJ1-2
v_call: TRBV9
clone_size: -
d_call: TRBD1
cdr3_nt: TGTGCCAGCAGCGTCGGCGGACAGGGGGATAATGGCTACACCTTC
cdr3_aa: CASSVGGQGDNGYTF

j_call: TRBJ2-7
v_call: TRBV4-3
clone_size: -
d_call: TRBD1
cdr3_nt: TGCGCCAGCAGCCAAGATTTAGGGGACAGCTCCTACGAGCAGTACTTC
cdr3_aa: CASSQDLGDSSYEQYF

j_call: TRBJ2-1
v_call: TRBV12-5
clone_size: -
d_call: TRBD2
cdr3_nt: TGTGCTAGTGGTTTGGAAGTAGCGGGACTCATTCGCATTGAGCAGTTCTTC
cdr3_aa: CASGLEVAGLIRIEQFF

j_call: TRBJ2-5
v_call: TRBV9
clone_size: -
d_call: -
cdr3_nt: TGTGCCAGCAGCGTTACCGGGACTACAGGGGAGACCCAGTACTTC
cdr3_aa: CASSVTGTTGETQYF

j_call: TRBJ1-2
v_call: TRBV12-3/TRBV12-4
clone_size: -
d_call: -
cdr3_nt: TGTGCCAGCAGTTTTGGGAGTCGCGGCTACACCTTC
cdr3_aa: CASSFGSRGYTF

j_call: TRBJ2-1
v_call: TRBV5-1
clone_size: -
d_call: -
cdr3_nt: TGCGCCAGCAGCCCCCCAGGGAGCCCTCATGAGCAGTTCTTC
cdr3_aa: CASSPPGSPHEQFF

j_call: TRBJ1-5
v_call: TRBV20-1
clone_size: -
d_call: -
cdr3_nt: TGCAGTGCTAGTAGGAAGAGCAATCAGCCCCAGCATTTT
cdr3_aa: CSASRKSNQPQHF

j_call: TRBJ1-2
v_call: TRBV9
clone_size: -
d_call: TRBD1
cdr3_nt: TGTGCCAGCAGCGCCTCCCTGGGGACAGGGTATGGCTACACCTTC
cdr3_aa: CASSASLGTGYGYTF

j_call: TRBJ1-2
v_call: TRBV19
clone_size: -
d_call: -
cdr3_nt: TGTGCCAGTAGTACCCCGGGGAAGGGCTATGGCTACACCTTC
cdr3_aa: CASSTPGKGYGYTF

j_call: TRBJ2-2
v_call: TRBV29-1
clone_size: -
d_call: TRBD2
cdr3_nt: TGCAGCGTTGGAGGGAGGGGGAACACCGGGGAGCTGTTTTTT
cdr3_aa: CSVGGRGNTGELFF

j_call: TRBJ1-5
v_call: TRBV6-5
clone_size: -
d_call: -
cdr3_nt: TGTGCCAGCAGTTACGGGGGGGGCAATCAGCCCCAGCATTTT
cdr3_aa: CASSYGGGNQPQHF

j_call: TRBJ2-1
v_call: TRBV4-3
clone_size: -
d_call: TRBD1
cdr3_nt: TGCGCCAGCAGCCTGTCCGGGACAGGGCTTGGAAGACAGTTCTTC
cdr3_aa: CASSLSGTGLGRQFF

j_call: TRBJ1-2
v_call: TRBV5-1
clone_size: -
d_call: -
cdr3_nt: TGCGCCAGCAGCTTGGACCCCACAAGACCTGATAATAACTATGGCTACACCTTC
cdr3_aa: CASSLDPTRPDNNYGYTF

j_call: TRBJ1-1
v_call: TRBV13
clone_size: -
d_call: -
cdr3_nt: TGTGCCAGCAGCTTTTGGGTGAGGGGTTTGAACACTGAAGCTTTCTTT
cdr3_aa: CASSFWVRGLNTEAFF

j_call: TRBJ1-1
v_call: TRBV30
clone_size: -
d_call: -
cdr3_nt: TGTGCCTGGAGTGTAGGACCGAACACTGAAGCTTTCTTT
cdr3_aa: CAWSVGPNTEAFF

j_call: TRBJ1-5
v_call: TRBV19
clone_size: -
d_call: TRBD1
cdr3_nt: TGTGCCAGTAGGGACAGGGGGCCCTATCAGCCCCAGCATTTT
cdr3_aa: CASRDRGPYQPQHF

j_call: TRBJ1-6
v_call: TRBV12-5
clone_size: -
d_call: TRBD1
cdr3_nt: TGTGCTAGTGGTTTGGTACTTGGGACAGGGAGCTCACCCCTCCACTTT
cdr3_aa: CASGLVLGTGSSPLHF

j_call: TRBJ2-3
v_call: TRBV9
clone_size: -
d_call: TRBD2
cdr3_nt: TGTGCCAGCAGCGCCTTCGGGGGACTAGTGACAGATACGCAGTATTTT
cdr3_aa: CASSAFGGLVTDTQYF